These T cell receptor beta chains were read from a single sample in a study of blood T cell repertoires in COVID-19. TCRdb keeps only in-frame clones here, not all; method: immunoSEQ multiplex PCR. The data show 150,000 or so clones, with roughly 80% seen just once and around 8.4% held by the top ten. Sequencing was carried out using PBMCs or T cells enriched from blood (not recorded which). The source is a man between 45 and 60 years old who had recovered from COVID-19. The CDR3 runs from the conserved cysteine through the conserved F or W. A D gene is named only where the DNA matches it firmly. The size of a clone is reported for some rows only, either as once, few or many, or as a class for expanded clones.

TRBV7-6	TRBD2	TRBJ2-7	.	CASSLVGAGGLYEQYF	TGTGCCAGCAGCTTAGTGGGGGCGGGGGGCCTCTACGAGCAGTACTTC
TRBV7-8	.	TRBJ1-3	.	CASSLAQSSGNTIYF	TGTGCCAGCAGCTTAGCACAGAGCTCTGGAAACACCATATATTTT
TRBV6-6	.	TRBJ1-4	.	CASRPQVTNEKLFF	TGTGCCAGCAGGCCACAGGTTACTAATGAAAAACTGTTTTTT
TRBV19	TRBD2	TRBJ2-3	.	CATGTSGGSTDTQYF	TGTGCCACGGGGACTAGCGGGGGAAGCACAGATACGCAGTATTTT
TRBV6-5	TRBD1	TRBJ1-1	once	CASFLTGSMNTEAFF	TGTGCCAGCTTTTTGACAGGGAGCATGAACACTGAAGCTTTCTTT
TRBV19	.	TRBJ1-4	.	CASSTNLDNRVTNEKLFF	TGTGCCAGTAGTACCAACCTTGATAACAGGGTGACTAATGAAAAACTGTTTTTT
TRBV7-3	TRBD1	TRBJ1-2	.	CASSLGPRGQGGGYTF	TGTGCCAGCAGCTTGGGCCCAAGGGGGCAAGGAGGAGGCTACACCTTC
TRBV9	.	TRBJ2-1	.	CASSAAPQALHKIF	TGTGCCAGCAGCGCCGCCCCCCAGGCATTGCACAAGATCTTC
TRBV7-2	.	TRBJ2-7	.	CASSHWTTYYEQYF	TGTGCCAGCAGCCATTGGACTACTTACTACGAGCAGTACTTC
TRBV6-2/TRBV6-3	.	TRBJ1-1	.	CASSGYRDVNTEAFF	TGTGCCAGCAGTGGCTACAGGGATGTGAACACTGAAGCTTTCTTT
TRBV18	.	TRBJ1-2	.	CASSPRREDGYTF	TGTGCCAGCTCACCAAGGAGGGAGGATGGCTACACCTTC
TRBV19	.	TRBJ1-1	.	CASSRNRDDIGGAFF	TGTGCCAGTAGTAGAAACCGGGACGACATCGGAGGGGCTTTCTTT
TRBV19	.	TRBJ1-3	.	CATAARHWGNTIYF	TGTGCCACAGCCGCTCGACATTGGGGAAACACCATATATTTT
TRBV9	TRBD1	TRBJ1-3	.	CASSSTGGTGNTIYF	TGTGCCAGCAGCTCTACAGGGGGCACTGGAAACACCATATATTTT
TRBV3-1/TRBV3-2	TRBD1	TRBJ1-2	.	CASSPWTGGNYGYTF	TGTGCCAGCAGCCCCTGGACAGGGGGAAACTATGGCTACACCTTC
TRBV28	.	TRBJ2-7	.	CASSRDMGSYEQYF	TGTGCCAGCAGTCGGGACATGGGCTCCTACGAGCAGTACTTC
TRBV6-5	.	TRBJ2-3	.	CASSYTRSITDTQYF	TGTGCCAGCAGTTATACACGTAGCATCACAGATACGCAGTATTTT
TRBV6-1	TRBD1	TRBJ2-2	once	CASSVQGAHTGELFF	TGTGCCAGCAGCGTACAGGGGGCCCACACCGGGGAGCTGTTTTTT
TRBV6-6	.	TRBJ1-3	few	CASSYEGVSGNTIYF	TGTGCCAGCAGTTACGAAGGGGTCTCTGGAAACACCATATATTTT
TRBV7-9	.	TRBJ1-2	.	CASSTPPGQFGYTF	TGTGCCAGCAGCACCCCGCCCGGACAGTTTGGCTACACCTTC
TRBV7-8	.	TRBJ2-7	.	CASSPWPTRGEQYF	TGTGCCAGCAGCCCGTGGCCCACAAGGGGCGAGCAGTACTTC
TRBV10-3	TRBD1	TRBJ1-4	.	CAIATGTENEKLFF	TGTGCCATTGCGACCGGGACAGAGAATGAAAAACTGTTTTTT
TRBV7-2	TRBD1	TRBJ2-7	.	CASTGQGPYEQYF	TGTGCCAGCACCGGACAGGGCCCCTACGAGCAGTACTTC
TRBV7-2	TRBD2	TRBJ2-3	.	CASSLAGRGGTDTQYF	TGTGCCAGCAGCTTAGCTGGGCGGGGGGGAACAGATACGCAGTATTTT
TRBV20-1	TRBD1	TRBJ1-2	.	CSASPTGGGDYGYTF	TGCAGTGCTAGTCCGACAGGGGGTGGGGACTATGGCTACACCTTC
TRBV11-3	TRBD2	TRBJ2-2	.	CASSPGTSGGTGELFF	TGTGCCAGCAGCCCAGGGACTAGCGGGGGGACCGGGGAGCTGTTTTTT
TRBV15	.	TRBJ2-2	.	CATSSHNLDTGELFF	TGTGCCACCAGCAGTCACAACCTGGACACCGGGGAGCTGTTTTTT
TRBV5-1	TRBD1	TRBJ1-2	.	CASSWGDRVLKSRGYTF	TGCGCCAGCAGCTGGGGGGACAGGGTGTTAAAGTCGAGGGGCTACACCTTC
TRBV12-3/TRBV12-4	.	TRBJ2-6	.	CASSRGTLLTF	TGTGCCAGCAGTCGAGGGACACTTCTGACTTTC
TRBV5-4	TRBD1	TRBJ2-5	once	CASSPQGAVETQYF	TGTGCCAGCAGCCCACAGGGGGCTGTTGAGACCCAGTACTTC
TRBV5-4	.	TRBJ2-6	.	CASSLVQGSGANVLTF	TGTGCCAGCAGCTTGGTACAGGGTTCTGGGGCCAACGTCCTGACTTTC
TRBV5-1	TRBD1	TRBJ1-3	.	CASSVRTGEAGNTIYF	TGCGCCAGCAGCGTGAGGACAGGGGAAGCTGGAAACACCATATATTTT
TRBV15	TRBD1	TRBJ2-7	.	CATSRGQGTTYEQYF	TGTGCCACCAGCAGGGGACAGGGGACAACCTACGAGCAGTACTTC
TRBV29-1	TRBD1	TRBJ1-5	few	CSVIGQGGQPQHF	TGCAGCGTAATTGGACAGGGGGGTCAGCCCCAGCATTTT
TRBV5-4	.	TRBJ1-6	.	CASSWEGGDSPLHF	TGTGCCAGCAGCTGGGAGGGCGGGGACTCACCCCTCCACTTT
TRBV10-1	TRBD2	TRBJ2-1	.	CASSGGGIYNEQFF	TGCGCCAGCAGTGGCGGGGGGATATACAATGAGCAGTTCTTC
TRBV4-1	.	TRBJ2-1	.	CASSQKVTGGNYNEQFF	TGCGCCAGCAGCCAAAAGGTCACGGGGGGCAATTACAATGAGCAGTTCTTC
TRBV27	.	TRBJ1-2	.	CASRRGANYGYTF	TGTGCCAGCCGAAGAGGAGCCAACTATGGCTACACCTTC